This T cell receptor beta chain was sequenced for a study of blood T cell repertoires in COVID-19. In the study overall: PBMCs, B-cell-depleted T cells, or T cells were the source of the cDNA or gDNA that made up the material.

Profiled with immunoSEQ multiplex PCR; TCRdb holds only in-frame clones, not every one. The data show 310,000 or so clones, over 80% seen once. This CDR3 spans 14 amino acids. Germline V gene lookup returns CDR1 SGDLS and CDR2 YYNGEE. The J segment lost 8 bases and the V segment lost 7 bases, leaving 9 bases of the junction unmatched. Individuals aged roughly 18 to 90 years were recruited from about two dozen US areas. The TCR sequence derives from a woman younger than 35 who had recovered from COVID-19. The source material was PBMCs or T cells enriched from blood (not recorded which). V usage is TRBV9 and J usage is TRBJ1-4, with 9 positions matching TRBD1. The chain's CDR3 is CASASGTGSEKLFF. In nucleotides, the CDR3 is TGTGCCAGCGCCTCCGGGACAGGGTCCGAAAAACTGTTTTTT. Full variable domain (missing parts from reference TRBV9 and TRBJ1-4): DSGVTQTPKHLITATGQRVTLRCSPRSGDLSVYWYQQSLDQGLQFLIQYYNGEERAKGNILERFSAQQFPDLHSELNLSSLELGDSALYFCASASGTGSEKLFFGSGTQLSVL.